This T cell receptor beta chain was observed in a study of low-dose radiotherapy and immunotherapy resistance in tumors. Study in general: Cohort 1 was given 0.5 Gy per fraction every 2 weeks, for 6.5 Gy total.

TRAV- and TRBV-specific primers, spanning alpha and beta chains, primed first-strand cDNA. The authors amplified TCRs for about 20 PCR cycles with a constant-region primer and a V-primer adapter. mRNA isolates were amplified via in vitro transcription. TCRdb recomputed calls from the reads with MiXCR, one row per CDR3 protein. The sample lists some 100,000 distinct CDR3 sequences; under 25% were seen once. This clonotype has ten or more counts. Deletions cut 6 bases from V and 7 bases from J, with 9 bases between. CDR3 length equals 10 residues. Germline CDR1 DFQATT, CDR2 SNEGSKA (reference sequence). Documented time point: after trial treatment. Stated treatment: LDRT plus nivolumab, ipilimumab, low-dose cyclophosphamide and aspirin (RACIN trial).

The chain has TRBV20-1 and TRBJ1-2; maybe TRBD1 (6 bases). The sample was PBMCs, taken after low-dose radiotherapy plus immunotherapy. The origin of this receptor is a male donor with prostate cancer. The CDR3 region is CSAEGGGYTF. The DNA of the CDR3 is TGCAGTGCCGAGGGGGGTGGCTACACCTTC.